These 20 T cell receptor beta chains share one sample of origin, sequenced in a study of CD8 T cells in Susac syndrome. An input of 0.5 to 1 ug of RNA was subjected to reverse transcription using random hexamers. Each CDR3 protein is one row after TCRdb ran MiXCR on the immunoSEQ multiplex PCR reads. The sample has tens of thousands of distinct CDR3 sequences, approximately 96% seen once. The sample was CD8+ T cells from PBMCs. Every receptor here comes from a human donor with Susac syndrome.

The gene calls are TRBV4-3 and TRBJ2-1; no definite D call. This CDR3 comprises 15 residues. The V end was cut by 0 bases, the J end by 8 bases, with 14 bases between. Germline V CDR1 and CDR2: LGHNA, YSLEER. The CDR3 nucleotides are TGCGCCAGCAGCCAAGAACCAATAAGGTCCCATGAGCAGTTCTTC. Protein: CASSQEPIRSHEQFF.

The chain carries TRBV2 and TRBJ2-1; D perhaps matches TRBD1 (7 bases). V was trimmed by 6 bases and J by 0 bases, leaving 15 bases between them. This CDR3 spans 16 amino acids. Germline CDR1 SNHLY, CDR2 FYNNEI. Here the CDR3 reads CASSRGAGSSYNEQFF. DNA of the CDR3: TGTGCCAGCAGCAGGGGGGCCGGAAGCTCCTACAATGAGCAGTTCTTC.

This rearrangement joins TRBV27 to TRBJ2-3; no firm D call. V lost 6 bases to trimming and J lost 5 bases, with 18 bases between them. The CDR3 has 15 amino acids. CDR1 and CDR2 (germline): MNHEY, SMNVEV (reference sequence). CDR3 coding DNA: TGTGCCAGCAGCCTCACCCACAAAGGTGGAGATACGCAGTATTTT. Amino acids: CASSLTHKGGDTQYF.

The J gene is TRBJ2-2, the V gene TRBV19; 8 positions agree with TRBD1. V shed 3 bases and J 7 bases; nucleotides not matched to a gene: 7. CDR1 and CDR2 (germline): LNHDA, SQIVND (reference sequence). The CDR3 covers 15 residues. The CDR3 bases are TGTGCCAGTAGTATCAGACAGGGGAGAAGCGGGGAGCTGTTTTTT. This codes for CASSIRQGRSGELFF.

This clonotype was seen a single time. This chain links TRBV30 with TRBJ2-7, with TRBD2 matching over 10 bases. Germline CDR1 GTSNPN, CDR2 SVGIG (reference sequence). The CDR3 consists of 15 residues. J was trimmed by 5 bases and V by 0 bases; bases with no gene match: 7. CDR3 nucleotide sequence: TGTGCCTGGAGTGTCAGAGCGGGGGGGCCGGACGAGCAGTACTTC. Translated, it gives CAWSVRAGGPDEQYF.

The gene calls are TRBV4-2 and TRBJ1-1, with 7 positions matching TRBD1. In germline, CDR1 is LGHNA, CDR2 YNFKEQ. The CDR3 is 14 amino acids. Trimming cost V 1 base and J 3 bases; bases outside gene matches: 2. CDR3 in DNA: TGTGCCAGCAGCCAAGGTGACAGGGACACTGAAGCTTTCTTT. The encoded protein is CASSQGDRDTEAFF.

This chain links TRBV28 with TRBJ2-3; the match to TRBD2 covers 9 bases. Per the germline V gene, CDR1 is MDHEN and CDR2 is SYDVKM. The CDR3 sequence is 15 residues long. V trimming: 4 bases; J trimming: 3 bases; junction bases outside the gene matches: 5. The CDR3 DNA sequence: TGTGCCAGCAGTTCCCCGGGACTAGCAACAGATACGCAGTATTTT. It specifies CASSSPGLATDTQYF.

The chain has TRBV13 and TRBJ1-1; TRBD1 matches at 7 bases. Germline V gives CDR1 PRHDT, CDR2 FYEKMQ (reference sequence). The CDR3 loop spans 14 amino acids. Germline trimming cut 5 bases from V and 4 bases from J; bases unmatched to any gene: 7. The CDR3 sequence: CASSLRQGLTEAFF. CDR3 bases: TGTGCCAGCAGCCTACGACAGGGCCTCACTGAAGCTTTCTTT.

The chain employs TRBV9 and TRBJ2-1, with 9 bases matching TRBD1. The CDR3 totals 14 residues. Germline CDR1 and CDR2: SGDLS and YYNGEE. With V trimmed by 2 bases and J by 6 bases, 3 bases remained unmatched. CDR3 nucleotides: TGTGCCAGCAGCGTGGGACAGGGCGGCAATGAGCAGTTCTTC. It is translated as CASSVGQGGNEQFF.

The chain uses TRBV19 and TRBJ1-5; D not certain. There are 15 residues in the CDR3. The germline V gene encodes CDR1 LNHDA and CDR2 SQIVND (reference sequence). With 8 bases removed from V and 0 bases from J, the gap between germline ends came to 14 bases. The chain's CDR3 is CASARTADSNQPQHF. DNA for the CDR3: TGTGCCAGTGCCAGGACGGCAGATAGCAATCAGCCCCAGCATTTT.

This clonotype was detected once. V gene TRBV4-3 combines with J gene TRBJ1-5; no firm D call. V lost 0 bases to trimming and J lost 6 bases, with 9 bases between them. The CDR3 runs to 14 residues. Germline CDR1 is LGHNA and CDR2 is YSLEER. DNA of the CDR3: TGCGCCAGCAGCCAAGAACGGTTCCCTCAGCCCCAGCATTTT. Translation: CASSQERFPQPQHF.

The chain recombines TRBV6-2 or TRBV6-3 with TRBJ1-1; D might be TRBD1 (5 bases). There are 17 residues in the CDR3. The germline V and J ends were trimmed by 7 bases and 5 bases, with 26 bases remaining between them. Per the germline V gene, CDR1 is MNHEY and CDR2 is SVGEGT. The CDR3 here is CASKEWGVTAQRTEAFF. CDR3 nucleotides: TGTGCCAGCAAGGAGTGGGGGGTCACCGCGCAGAGGACTGAAGCTTTCTTT.

As for this clonotype: The CDR3 end shows no conserved phenylalanine or tryptophan, and so a read error is likely. The V gene is TRBV11-2, the J gene TRBJ1-1; 8 bases are a match to TRBD1. Germline CDR1 reads SGHAT; CDR2 reads FQNNGV. After removal of 5 bases from V and 6 bases from J, the junction contained 5 bases not matched to a gene. The CDR3 is made up of 13 amino acids. CDR3 in DNA: TGTGCCAGCAGCCCAGACAGGGGATCTGAAGCTTTCCTT. Protein: CASSPDRGSEAFL.

There are a few counts of this clonotype. This rearrangement joins TRBV19 to TRBJ2-7; TRBD1 agrees at 9 bases. V was clipped by 6 bases and J by 5 bases; unmatched bases: 8. CDR1 LNHDA and CDR2 SQIVND come from the germline V gene (reference sequence). The CDR3 is 14 residues long. CDR3 nucleotide sequence: TGTGCCAGTAGCCTCGGACAGGGGCCCAACGAGCAGTACTTC. Amino acids: CASSLGQGPNEQYF.

CDR3: CSVVDRGRYNEQFF. For the CDR3, the DNA is TGCAGCGTTGTCGACAGGGGGAGATACAATGAGCAGTTCTTC. This chain joins TRBV29-1 and TRBJ2-1, with 9 bases aligning to TRBD1. The CDR3 runs 14 residues. V dropped 4 bases and J dropped 4; count of bases not matched to a gene: 5. Germline CDR1 is SQVTM and CDR2 is ANQGSEA.

This sequence joins TRBV12-3 or TRBV12-4 and TRBJ2-5; TRBD2 might be the D (7 bases). V lost 3 bases, J lost 4 bases, and 12 bases lay in between. The CDR3 has 14 residues. The CDR3 DNA is TGTGCCAGCAGTTTTGGGGGGGCGGGAGAGACCCAGTACTTC. Protein product: CASSFGGAGETQYF.

V is TRBV5-6 and J is TRBJ1-2; a possible D gene is TRBD1 (6 bases). V gave up 3 bases and J gave up 8 bases, with 14 bases separating them. Germline V CDR1 and CDR2: SGHDT, YYEEEE. The CDR3 covers 13 residues. CDR3 region: CASSSATGRGYTF. CDR3 coding DNA: TGTGCCAGCAGCTCCGCGACAGGACGAGGCTACACCTTC.

The chain links TRBV28 to TRBJ2-6; 7 bases are shared with TRBD1. The length of the CDR3 is 17 residues. V lost 6 bases, J lost 0 bases, and 8 bases stayed unmatched. Germline CDR1 and CDR2: MDHEN and SYDVKM. The CDR3 DNA reads as TGTGCCAGCAGACGCCGGGACAGTATCTCTGGGGCCAACGTCCTGACTTTC. Its translation is CASRRRDSISGANVLTF.

The chain combines TRBV11-2 with TRBJ2-1, with D unresolved. Germline lookup yields CDR1 SGHAT and CDR2 FQNNGV. This CDR3 is built from 14 residues. Deletions cut 4 bases from V and 2 bases from J, with 9 bases between. The DNA of the CDR3 is TGTGCCAGCAGCTCGATGGAAACCTACAATGAGCAGTTCTTC. Amino acids: CASSSMETYNEQFF. Variable domain in full (rest from reference TRBV11-2 and TRBJ2-1): EAGVAQSPRYKIIEKRQSVAFWCNPISGHATLYWYQQILGQGPKLLIQFQNNGVVDDSQLPKDRFSAERLKGVDSTLKIQPAKLEDSAVYLCASSSMETYNEQFFGPGTRLTVL.

This chain uses TRBV18 with TRBJ1-1; 8 nucleotides match TRBD1. V trimming: 6 bases; J trimming: 4 bases; junction bases outside the gene matches: 4. The CDR3 loop spans 13 amino acids. Germline-derived CDR1 and CDR2 are KGHSH and LQKENI. The CDR3 sequence: CASSPQGATEAFF. For the CDR3, the DNA is TGTGCCAGCTCGCCTCAGGGGGCCACTGAAGCTTTCTTT.